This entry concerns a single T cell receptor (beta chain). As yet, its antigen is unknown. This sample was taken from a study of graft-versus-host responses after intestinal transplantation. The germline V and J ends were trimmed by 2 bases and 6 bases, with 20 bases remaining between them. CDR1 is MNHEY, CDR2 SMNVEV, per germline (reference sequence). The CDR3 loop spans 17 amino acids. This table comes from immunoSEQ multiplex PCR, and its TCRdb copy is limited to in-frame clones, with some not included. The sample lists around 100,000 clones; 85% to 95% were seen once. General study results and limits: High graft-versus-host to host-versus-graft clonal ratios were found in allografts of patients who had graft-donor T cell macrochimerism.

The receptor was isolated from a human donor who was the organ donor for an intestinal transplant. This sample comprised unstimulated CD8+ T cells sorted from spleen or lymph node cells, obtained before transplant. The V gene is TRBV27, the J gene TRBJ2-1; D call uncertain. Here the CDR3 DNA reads TGTGCCAGCAGTTTAGATCCTCTCGATCCTACTGGCAATGAGCAGTTCTTC. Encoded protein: CASSLDPLDPTGNEQFF.